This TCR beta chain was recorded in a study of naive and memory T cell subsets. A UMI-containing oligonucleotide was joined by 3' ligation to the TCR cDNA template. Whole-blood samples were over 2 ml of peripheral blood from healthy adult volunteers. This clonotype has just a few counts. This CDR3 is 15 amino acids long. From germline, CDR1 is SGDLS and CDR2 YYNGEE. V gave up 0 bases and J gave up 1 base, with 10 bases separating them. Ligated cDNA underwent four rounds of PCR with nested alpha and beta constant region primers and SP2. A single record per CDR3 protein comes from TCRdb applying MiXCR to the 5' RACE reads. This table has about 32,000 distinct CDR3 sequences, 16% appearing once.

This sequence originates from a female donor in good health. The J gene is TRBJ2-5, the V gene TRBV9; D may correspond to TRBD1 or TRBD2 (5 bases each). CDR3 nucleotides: TGTGCCAGCAGCGTAGGGGGACGGGGCCAAGAGACCCAGTACTTC. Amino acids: CASSVGGRGQETQYF.